Only a few counts were recorded for the clone carrying this T cell receptor (beta chain). From germline, CDR1 is KGHSH and CDR2 LQKENI. Trimming stripped 5 bases from V and 8 bases from J, with 24 bases between. This CDR3 contains 16 residues. The sample originates from a study of blood T cell repertoires in COVID-19. The method was immunoSEQ multiplex PCR; TCRdb's version includes in-frame clones alone and lacks a portion of them. The repertoire has about 250,000 clones, around 85% of them found once; the top ten carry 7.5% to 9%. The receptor's source is an elderly woman with acute or convalescent COVID-19. Sequencing was carried out using peripheral blood. The chain employs TRBV18 and TRBJ1-2, with D possibly being TRBD1 (6 bases). The chain's CDR3 is CASSDFSGQVGLGYTF. CDR3 nucleotides: TGTGCCAGCTCAGACTTCTCGGGACAAGTAGGATTAGGCTACACCTTC.